This T cell receptor (beta chain) was documented in a study of OX40 agonist ivuxolimab in advanced cancers. Study summary: Patients were treated with intravenous ivuxolimab, dosed at 0.01 to 10 mg/kg and infused every 2 weeks. Hepatocellular carcinoma, melanoma, renal cell or head and neck cancer affected the dose-escalation patients. Two cutaneous melanoma patients and one hepatocellular carcinoma patient, three in all, had partial responses. Findings and limits, study-wide: In the 0.1 to 3.0 mg/kg range, CD4+ and CD8+ blood T cells had expanded clonally by week 6.

Data came from immunoSEQ multiplex PCR; TCRdb stores just in-frame clones and leaves some out. The sample consists of tens of thousands of clones, almost 95% of them appearing once. CDR1 MNHEY and CDR2 SMNVEV come from the germline V gene (reference sequence). Deletions cut 5 bases from V and 2 bases from J, with 3 bases between. There are 11 residues in the CDR3. With respect to this clone: What it binds is unknown.

The chain recombines TRBV27 with TRBJ2-5; D is unresolved. The source was CD4+ or CD8+ T cells sorted from blood, collected in a trial of the OX40 agonist ivuxolimab. The sequence came from an adult with an advanced solid tumor such as melanoma, head and neck, liver or kidney cancer. The CDR3 DNA sequence: TGTGCCAGCAGTCTACAAGAGACCCAGTACTTC. It encodes CASSLQETQYF.